The 21 T cell receptor beta chains presented below share a single source sample, sequenced in a study of shared clonotypes between healthy human individuals (dated by TCRdb to 2018 to 2021). Library generation was performed with the immunoSEQ multiplex PCR assay. What TCRdb holds here is the immuneACCESS table cut down to in-frame rearrangements. Part of the clones is not present; checked against another copy, under half of the missing clones reflect an unresolved V gene, and the others are unexplained. Here the sample has some 530,000 clones; approximately 84% occur a single time. The top ten clones comprise about 12% of the sample. Specimen: PBMCs. These receptor sequences come from a woman aged 40 to 49 in good health. Some clones in this sample may be carry-over from other donors' samples.

The J gene is TRBJ1-2, the V gene TRBV4-1; the D gene is possibly TRBD1 (5 bases). Trimming took 4 bases from V and 0 from J, leaving 15 bases between them. The CDR3 contains 16 residues. CDR1 is MGHRA, CDR2 YSYEKL, per germline. The CDR3 loop reads CASSLRYRSTNYGYTF. The CDR3 bases are TGCGCCAGCAGCCTAAGGTACAGGAGCACTAACTATGGCTACACCTTC.

As for this clone: A far larger clone is only one base removed, so a read error is likely. Other DNA sequences of this sample code for an identical CDR3. The chain uses TRBV11-3 and TRBJ1-1; D remains ambiguous. The CDR3 runs to 13 residues. CDR1 and CDR2 from the germline V gene are SGHNT and YENEEA. The CDR3 is CASSSEFNTEAFF. CDR3 sequence (DNA): TGTGCCAGTAGCTCGGAATTCAACACTGAAGCTTTCTTT. Together with reference TRBV11-3 and TRBJ1-1, the CDR3 gives the full variable domain: EAGVVQSPRYKIIEKKQPVAFWCNPISGHNTLYWYLQNLGQGPELLIRYENEEAVDDSQLPKDRFSAERLKGVDSTLKIQPAELGDSAVYLCASSSEFNTEAFFGQGTRLTVV.

Turning to this clone: Compared with germline, one end of the junction differs, possibly owing to a read error. The chain couples TRBV28 to TRBJ1-5, with a possible D match to TRBD1 (6 bases). The CDR3 runs to 13 residues. Germline V lookup: CDR1 MDHEN, CDR2 SYDVKM. CDR3: CASRGRGNQPQHF. As DNA, the CDR3 is TGTGCGAGCAGGGGCAGGGGCAATCAGCCCCAGCATTTT.

Note on this clone: One base away lies a much larger clone, so this may be a sequencing read error. The chain carries TRBV11-2 and TRBJ2-7; maybe TRBD2 (5 bases). Germline loops: CDR1 SGHAT, CDR2 FQNNGV. V shed 1 base and J shed 7 bases, with 14 bases lying between them. This CDR3 is 14 amino acids long. The CDR3, as DNA: TGTGCCAGCAGCTTAGCGGTAGCGACGGGTGAGCAGTACTTC. It is translated as CASSLAVATGEQYF.

About this clone: The same CDR3 arises from other DNA sequences in this sample as well. This chain joins TRBV28 and TRBJ1-5; D is unresolved. The CDR3 is 11 residues long. Germline-derived CDR1 and CDR2 are MDHEN and SYDVKM. The V gene lost 3 bases and the J gene lost 7 bases, with 4 bases spanning the gap. This chain's CDR3 is CASSFGQPQHF. In DNA, the CDR3 is TGTGCCAGCAGTTTTGGGCAGCCCCAGCATTTT.

This chain connects TRBV5-1 to TRBJ1-2; 10 positions agree with TRBD1. The CDR3 totals 15 residues. The V gene end was trimmed by 0 bases and the J gene end by 8 bases; junction bases not matched to a gene: 7. Germline CDR1 reads SGHRS; CDR2 reads YFSETQ. CDR3 sequence: CASSLATGGERGYTF. CDR3 nucleotides: TGCGCCAGCAGCTTGGCGACAGGGGGCGAGAGGGGCTACACCTTC.

The chain combines TRBV7-9 with TRBJ2-5; tentatively, D is TRBD2 (6 bases). Deletions cut 3 bases from V and 5 bases from J, with 7 bases between. The CDR3 contains 12 residues. The germline CDR1 and CDR2 sequences are SEHNR and FQNEAQ (reference sequence). In DNA, the CDR3 is TGTGCCAGCAGCTTTGGGGGGGAGACCCAGTACTTC. Its protein is CASSFGGETQYF.

V usage is TRBV5-1 and J usage is TRBJ2-6; maybe TRBD1 (5 bases). The CDR3 has 17 amino acids. Germline lookup yields CDR1 SGHRS and CDR2 YFSETQ. Trimming left V 0 bases short and J 1 base short, with 11 bases between. CDR3 sequence: CASSLVGRASGANVLTF. The CDR3 DNA follows: TGCGCCAGCAGCTTGGTCGGCAGGGCGTCTGGGGCCAACGTCCTGACTTTC. The full variable domain, with the rest looked up from reference TRBV5-1 and TRBJ2-6, is KAGVTQTPRYLIKTRGQQVTLSCSPISGHRSVSWYQQTPGQGLQFLFEYFSETQRNKGNFPGRFSGRQFSNSRSEMNVSTLELGDSALYLCASSLVGRASGANVLTFGAGSRLTVL.

The rearrangement links TRBV7-8 to TRBJ1-5, with 10 bases identical to TRBD1. The CDR3 loop spans 15 amino acids. V dropped 5 bases and J dropped 7; count of bases not matched to a gene: 8. CDR1 and CDR2 (germline): SGHVS, FQNEAQ. The DNA for the CDR3 is TGTGCCAGCAGCGCTGGGGACAGGGGCTGGCAGCCCCAGCATTTT. This translates into CASSAGDRGWQPQHF.

The CDR3 spells CASSLAGGVWETQYF. CDR3 coding DNA: TGTGCCAGCAGCTTAGCGGGGGGGGTGTGGGAGACCCAGTACTTC. The chain employs TRBV7-2 and TRBJ2-5; 7 bases fit TRBD2. Looked up from germline, CDR1 is SGHTA and CDR2 is FQGNSA. This CDR3 has 15 residues. V gave up 0 bases and J gave up 5 bases; unmatched junction bases: 6.

As regards this clone: One end of the junction is discordant with germline, which a read error may explain. This sequence joins TRBV30 and TRBJ2-5, with TRBD1 as a possible D gene (5 bases). Germline V gene data show CDR1 as GTSNPN and CDR2 as SVGIG (reference sequence). The CDR3 runs 14 residues. CDR3 sequence (DNA): TGTGCCTGTAGCCGACAGATCTACCAAGAGTCCCAGTACTTC. Protein: CACSRQIYQESQYF.

This chain joins TRBV5-1 and TRBJ2-7; D possibly uses TRBD1 or TRBD2 (5 bases each). The CDR3 runs to 16 residues. CDR1 and CDR2 (germline): SGHRS, YFSETQ. The V and J ends lost 0 bases and 2 bases respectively, with 15 bases between them. The CDR3, as DNA: TGCGCCAGCAGCTTGGGGAGGTCTGACAGAACCTACGAGCAGTACTTC. This translates into CASSLGRSDRTYEQYF. Drawing the rest from reference TRBV5-1 and TRBJ2-7, the complete variable domain is KAGVTQTPRYLIKTRGQQVTLSCSPISGHRSVSWYQQTPGQGLQFLFEYFSETQRNKGNFPGRFSGRQFSNSRSEMNVSTLELGDSALYLCASSLGRSDRTYEQYFGPGTRLTVT.

This sequence joins TRBV2 and TRBJ1-2; D gene uncertain. The length of the CDR3 is 8 residues. Germline V gives CDR1 SNHLY, CDR2 FYNNEI. V was trimmed by 6 bases and J by 8 bases, leaving 1 base between them. The DNA for the CDR3 is TGTGCCAGCAGGGGCTACACCTTC. Protein: CASRGYTF.

The chain couples TRBV28 to TRBJ1-2; D unclear. The CDR3 covers 12 residues. V was pared by 5 bases and J by 2 bases, with 6 bases between. The V gene's germline CDR1 is MDHEN and CDR2 SYDVKM. The CDR3 loop is CASSRLNYGYTF. CDR3 sequence (DNA): TGTGCCAGCAGTAGGCTAAACTATGGCTACACCTTC.

This chain links TRBV7-3 with TRBJ2-4; D might be TRBD1 (6 bases). Germline CDR1 SGHTA, CDR2 FQGTGA. The CDR3 is 14 residues long. V dropped 5 bases and J dropped 1 base, with 9 bases sitting between them. For the CDR3, the DNA is TGTGCCAGCAGCCATACAGGGGCCAAAAACATTCAGTACTTC. Protein sequence: CASSHTGAKNIQYF.

V is TRBV28 and J is TRBJ1-1; 7 positions match TRBD1. Germline trimming cut 6 bases from V and 0 bases from J; bases unmatched to any gene: 7. The V gene's germline CDR1 is MDHEN and CDR2 SYDVKM. CDR3 length equals 15 residues. CDR3 in DNA: TGTGCCAGCAGCTTAACCGGGACAGTGAACACTGAAGCTTTCTTT. Translation: CASSLTGTVNTEAFF. Filled out from reference TRBV28 and TRBJ1-1, the complete variable domain reads DVKVTQSSRYLVKRTGEKVFLECVQDMDHENMFWYRQDPGLGLRLIYFSYDVKMKEKGDIPEGYSVSREKKERFSLILESASTNQTSMYLCASSLTGTVNTEAFFGQGTRLTVV.

With regard to this clone: The same CDR3 is also encoded by other DNA sequences in this sample. V usage is TRBV29-1 and J usage is TRBJ2-1; TRBD1 aligns across 8 bases. The CDR3 consists of 13 residues. Trimming removed 6 bases from V and 6 bases from J; junction bases left unmatched: 7. Germline V lookup: CDR1 SQVTM, CDR2 ANQGSEA. The CDR3 sequence is CSVGTGVVNEQFF. As DNA, the CDR3 is TGCAGCGTAGGGACAGGAGTGGTCAATGAGCAGTTCTTC.

The V call is TRBV6-1, the J call TRBJ1-1, with a possible D match to TRBD1 (5 bases). The CDR3 has 15 amino acids. Germline V gene data show CDR1 as MNHNS and CDR2 as SASEGT. The V gene lost 6 bases and the J gene lost 5 bases, with 19 bases spanning the gap. CDR3 nucleotides: TGTGCCAGCAGCCCCTCGGACACAGGTGCTACTGAAGCTTTCTTT. Translated, it gives CASSPSDTGATEAFF.

V is TRBV28 and J is TRBJ2-7; D is possibly TRBD1 (5 bases). Germline values: CDR1 MDHEN, CDR2 SYDVKM. CDR3 size: 16 residues. Trimming cost V 9 bases and J 3 bases, with 24 bases left between them. CDR3 in amino acids: CASPPPGSRVIYEQYF. The CDR3 DNA follows: TGTGCCAGTCCCCCCCCCGGGTCCAGGGTGATCTACGAGCAGTACTTC.

About this clone itself: It is likely a read error: a sequence one base away is far more abundant. This likely comes from a read error, as the CDR3 has no conserved phenylalanine or tryptophan at its end. The rearrangement joins TRBV6-1 to TRBJ2-7; no reliable D call. Between the trimmed V and J ends, which lost 3 bases and 4 bases, there was a span of 7 bases. The CDR3 spans 12 residues. CDR1 and CDR2 (germline): MNHNS, SASEGT. Written as DNA, the CDR3 is TGTGCCAGCAGTGACGGTTTTTACGAGCAGTACTTA. Translating gives CASSDGFYEQYL.

The rearrangement uses TRBV13 and TRBJ1-2, with 12 bases fitting TRBD1. The CDR3 contains 15 residues. Germline lookup yields CDR1 PRHDT and CDR2 FYEKMQ (reference sequence). Trimming removed 5 bases from V and 6 bases from J; junction bases left unmatched: 7. As DNA, the CDR3 is TGTGCCAGCAGCATAACCGGGACAGGGGGCGATGGCTACACCTTC. This encodes CASSITGTGGDGYTF.